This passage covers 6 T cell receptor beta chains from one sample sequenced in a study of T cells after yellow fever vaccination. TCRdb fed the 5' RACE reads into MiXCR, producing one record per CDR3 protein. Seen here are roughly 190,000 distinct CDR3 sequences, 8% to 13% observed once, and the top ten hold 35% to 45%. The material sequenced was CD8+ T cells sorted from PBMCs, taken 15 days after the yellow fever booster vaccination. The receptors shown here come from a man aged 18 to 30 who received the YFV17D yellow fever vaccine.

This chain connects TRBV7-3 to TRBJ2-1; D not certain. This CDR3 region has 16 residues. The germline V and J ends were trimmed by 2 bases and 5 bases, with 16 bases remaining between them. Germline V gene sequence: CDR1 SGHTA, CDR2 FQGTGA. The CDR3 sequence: CASSLGMGRGHNEQFF. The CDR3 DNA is TGTGCCAGCAGCTTAGGGATGGGCCGTGGGCACAATGAGCAGTTCTTC.

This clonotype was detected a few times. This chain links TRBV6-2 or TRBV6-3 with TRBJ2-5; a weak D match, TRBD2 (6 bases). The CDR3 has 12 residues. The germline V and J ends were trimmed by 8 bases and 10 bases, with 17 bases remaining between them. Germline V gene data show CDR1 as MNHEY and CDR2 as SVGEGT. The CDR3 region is CASRGTARNQYF. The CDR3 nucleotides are TGTGCCAGCCGGGGGACCGCCAGAAACCAGTACTTC.

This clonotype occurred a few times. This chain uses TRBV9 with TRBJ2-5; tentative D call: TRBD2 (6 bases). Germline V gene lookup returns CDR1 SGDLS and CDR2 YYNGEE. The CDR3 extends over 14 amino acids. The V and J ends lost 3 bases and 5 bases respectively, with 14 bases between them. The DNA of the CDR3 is TGTGCCAGCAGCGCCCCTCGCGGGGAGGAGACCCAGTACTTC. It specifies CASSAPRGEETQYF.

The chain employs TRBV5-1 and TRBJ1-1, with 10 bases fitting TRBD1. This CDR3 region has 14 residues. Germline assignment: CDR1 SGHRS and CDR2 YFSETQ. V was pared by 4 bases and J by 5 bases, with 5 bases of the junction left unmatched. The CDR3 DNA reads TGCGCCAGCAGCGCCGGGACAGGGGTGACTGAAGCTTTCTTT. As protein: CASSAGTGVTEAFF.

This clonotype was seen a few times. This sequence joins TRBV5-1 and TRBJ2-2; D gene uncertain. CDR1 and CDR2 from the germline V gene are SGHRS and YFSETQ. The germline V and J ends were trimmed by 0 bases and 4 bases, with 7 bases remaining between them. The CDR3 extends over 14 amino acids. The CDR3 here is CASSLGGRTGELFF. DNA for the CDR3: TGCGCCAGCAGCTTGGGGGGTCGCACCGGGGAGCTGTTTTTT. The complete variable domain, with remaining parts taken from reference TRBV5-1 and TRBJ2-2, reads KAGVTQTPRYLIKTRGQQVTLSCSPISGHRSVSWYQQTPGQGLQFLFEYFSETQRNKGNFPGRFSGRQFSNSRSEMNVSTLELGDSALYLCASSLGGRTGELFFGEGSRLTVL.

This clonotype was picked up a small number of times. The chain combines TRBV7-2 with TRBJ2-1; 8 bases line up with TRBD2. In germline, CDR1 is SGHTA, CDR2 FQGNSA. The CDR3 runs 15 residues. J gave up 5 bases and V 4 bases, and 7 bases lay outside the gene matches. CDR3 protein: CASSWDSGTDNEQFF. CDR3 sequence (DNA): TGTGCCAGCAGCTGGGATAGCGGGACTGACAATGAGCAGTTCTTC. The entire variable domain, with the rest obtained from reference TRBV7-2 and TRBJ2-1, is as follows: GAGVSQSPSNKVTEKGKDVELRCDPISGHTALYWYRQSLGQGLEFLIYFQGNSAPDKSGLPSDRFSAERTGGSVSTLTIQRTQQEDSAVYLCASSWDSGTDNEQFFGPGTRLTVL.